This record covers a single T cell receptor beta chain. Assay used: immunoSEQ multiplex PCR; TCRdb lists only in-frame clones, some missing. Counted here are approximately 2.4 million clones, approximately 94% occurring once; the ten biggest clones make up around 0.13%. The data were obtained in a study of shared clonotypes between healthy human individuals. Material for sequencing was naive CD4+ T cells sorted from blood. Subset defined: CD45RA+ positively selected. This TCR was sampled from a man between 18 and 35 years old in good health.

CDR3 loop: CASSKDGLSNQPQHF. The CDR3 DNA follows: TGTGCCAGCAGTAAGGACGGACTTAGCAATCAGCCCCAGCATTTT. The chain combines TRBV6-5 with TRBJ1-5; D is undetermined. The germline V gene encodes CDR1 MNHEY and CDR2 SVGAGI. V was pared by 5 bases and J by 0 bases, with 11 bases between. The CDR3 is made up of 15 amino acids.